One sample yielded the 5 T cell receptor beta chains listed below, sequenced in a study of cytomegalovirus exposure and HLA in healthy donors. The PCR was carried out with 60 Vbeta primers and 13 Jbeta primers. Some clones are missing from TCRdb's copy, which holds only in-frame ones; the method was immunoSEQ multiplex PCR. Of 150,000 or so clones listed, 80% to 90% were seen once; the top ten hold roughly 10%. The sample was PBMCs. The receptors here all came from a man younger than 30 in good health and CMV-seropositive.

The chain uses TRBV9 and TRBJ2-3, with TRBD2 matching 7 bases. Germline V gene lookup returns CDR1 SGDLS and CDR2 YYNGEE. Trimming removed 2 bases from V and 3 bases from J; junction bases left unmatched: 9. CDR3 size: 16 residues. CDR3 loop: CASSVGPGLSTDTQYF. For the CDR3, the DNA is TGTGCCAGCAGCGTCGGACCGGGACTAAGTACAGATACGCAGTATTTT.

A single count supports this clone. This chain uses TRBV7-9 with TRBJ2-5; TRBD2 matches at 8 bases. Trimming at V came to 2 bases and at J to 5 bases, leaving 7 bases not matched to a gene. The CDR3 totals 15 residues. Germline V CDR1 and CDR2: SEHNR, FQNEAQ (reference sequence). The CDR3 DNA reads TGTGCCAGCAGCTTAATCAGCGGGGGCGGGGAGACCCAGTACTTC. The encoded protein is CASSLISGGGETQYF.

This clone occurred a few times. J is TRBJ1-5 and V is TRBV10-2; D unresolved. Germline assignment: CDR1 WSHSY and CDR2 SAAADI. Trimming removed 4 bases from V and 2 bases from J, with 6 bases in between. The CDR3 consists of 13 residues. This CDR3 reads CASSGDGNQPQHF. The CDR3 nucleotides read TGCGCCAGCAGTGGAGATGGCAATCAGCCCCAGCATTTT.

The chain is built from TRBV7-2 and TRBJ2-6; D remains ambiguous. Germline lookup yields CDR1 SGHTA and CDR2 FQGNSA. V dropped 2 bases and J dropped 4 bases, with 6 bases sitting between them. This CDR3 is built from 14 residues. The CDR3: CASSLRAGANVLTF. Here the CDR3 DNA reads TGTGCCAGCAGCTTACGAGCAGGGGCCAACGTCCTGACTTTC.

V gene TRBV2 combines with J gene TRBJ2-6, with 8 bases identical to TRBD1. Trimming took 4 bases from V and 3 from J; bases not matched to a gene: 5. The V gene's germline CDR1 is SNHLY and CDR2 FYNNEI. The CDR3 is made up of 16 amino acids. CDR3 nucleotides: TGTGCCAGCAGTGCCCAGGGGGCGTTTGGGGCCAACGTCCTGACTTTC. Encoded protein: CASSAQGAFGANVLTF.